The rows below give T cell receptor beta chains drawn from one sample of a study of blood T cell repertoires in COVID-19. The method was immunoSEQ multiplex PCR; TCRdb's version includes in-frame clones alone and lacks a portion of them. The sample includes a few hundred thousand clones, about 88% seen only once; the top ten take 5% to 8%. Sequenced input: PBMCs or T cells enriched from blood (not recorded which). All receptors derive from a woman in her 50s who had been exposed to COVID-19. Each CDR3 is given with its conserved first and last residue. A D gene is named only where the DNA matches it firmly. The size field is filled for only some rows; it gives once, few, many or a size class.

d_gene: .; abundance: .; v_gene: TRBV6-5; j_gene: TRBJ2-2; CDR3aa: CASYEPGGNTGELFF; CDR3nt: TGTGCCAGCTACGAACCCGGTGGGAACACCGGGGAGCTGTTTTTT
d_gene: TRBD1; abundance: once; v_gene: TRBV7-2; j_gene: TRBJ1-1; CDR3aa: CASSQTGGAFF; CDR3nt: TGTGCCAGCAGCCAGACAGGGGGAGCTTTCTTT
d_gene: .; abundance: .; v_gene: TRBV7-2; j_gene: TRBJ1-1; CDR3aa: CASSPGVGYDGTEAFF; CDR3nt: TGTGCCAGCAGCCCAGGGGTGGGGTACGACGGCACTGAAGCTTTCTTT
d_gene: TRBD1; abundance: .; v_gene: TRBV7-8; j_gene: TRBJ1-4; CDR3aa: CASSPRLGTGQPEKLFF; CDR3nt: TGTGCCAGCAGCCCCCGCCTTGGGACAGGCCAACCCGAAAAACTGTTTTTT
d_gene: .; abundance: .; v_gene: TRBV4-1; j_gene: TRBJ2-3; CDR3aa: CASSLGGQVTQYF; CDR3nt: TGCGCCAGCAGCTTGGGGGGGCAGGTTACGCAGTATTTT
d_gene: .; abundance: .; v_gene: TRBV7-9; j_gene: TRBJ2-5; CDR3aa: CASSLRTAKETQYF; CDR3nt: TGTGCCAGCAGCTTAAGGACAGCTAAAGAGACCCAGTACTTC
d_gene: .; abundance: .; v_gene: TRBV5-5; j_gene: TRBJ1-1; CDR3aa: CASSFGHGGLEAFF; CDR3nt: TGTGCCAGCAGCTTTGGGCACGGGGGGTTGGAAGCTTTCTTT
d_gene: TRBD1; abundance: few; v_gene: TRBV5-1; j_gene: TRBJ1-5; CDR3aa: CASSWGQGTQPQHF; CDR3nt: TGCGCCAGCAGCTGGGGACAGGGAACTCAGCCCCAGCATTTT
d_gene: TRBD1; abundance: few; v_gene: TRBV5-1; j_gene: TRBJ2-1; CDR3aa: CASSVVGTGTYNEQFF; CDR3nt: TGCGCCAGCAGCGTGGTGGGGACAGGGACCTACAATGAGCAGTTCTTC
d_gene: TRBD1; abundance: few; v_gene: TRBV28; j_gene: TRBJ1-1; CDR3aa: CASSSPPTGEAFF; CDR3nt: TGTGCCAGCAGTTCACCCCCGACAGGGGAAGCTTTCTTT
d_gene: .; abundance: once; v_gene: TRBV6-5; j_gene: TRBJ1-5; CDR3aa: CASSRTPGDEPQHF; CDR3nt: TGTGCCAGCAGTCGGACTCCCGGTGATGAGCCCCAGCATTTT
d_gene: TRBD2; abundance: .; v_gene: TRBV10-3; j_gene: TRBJ2-5; CDR3aa: CAISDLGGGLANQETQYF; CDR3nt: TGTGCCATCAGTGACCTCGGGGGGGGACTAGCGAACCAAGAGACCCAGTACTTC
d_gene: .; abundance: .; v_gene: TRBV4-3; j_gene: TRBJ2-2; CDR3aa: CASSQARSSELFF; CDR3nt: TGCGCCAGCAGCCAGGCTCGAAGTTCAGAGCTGTTTTTT
d_gene: .; abundance: .; v_gene: TRBV3-1/TRBV3-2; j_gene: TRBJ2-1; CDR3aa: CASSQRTGGVGNEQFF; CDR3nt: TGTGCCAGCAGCCAAAGGACAGGAGGGGTCGGCAATGAGCAGTTCTTC
d_gene: TRBD1; abundance: once; v_gene: TRBV10-3; j_gene: TRBJ2-1; CDR3aa: CAISDRTGESEQFF; CDR3nt: TGTGCCATCAGTGATAGGACAGGGGAGAGTGAGCAGTTCTTC
d_gene: TRBD1; abundance: .; v_gene: TRBV12-5; j_gene: TRBJ1-6; CDR3aa: CASGLVPGQGFSPLHF; CDR3nt: TGTGCTAGTGGTTTGGTTCCGGGACAGGGGTTTTCACCCCTCCACTTT
d_gene: TRBD1; abundance: .; v_gene: TRBV19; j_gene: TRBJ1-1; CDR3aa: CASSTRRTGNTEAFF; CDR3nt: TGTGCCAGTAGTACCCGACGGACAGGTAACACTGAAGCTTTCTTT
d_gene: .; abundance: .; v_gene: TRBV2; j_gene: TRBJ2-3; CDR3aa: CASTTGMADTQYF; CDR3nt: TGTGCCAGCACCACAGGGATGGCAGATACGCAGTATTTT
d_gene: TRBD1; abundance: .; v_gene: TRBV7-6; j_gene: TRBJ2-2; CDR3aa: CASSGPGQGSPGELFF; CDR3nt: TGTGCCAGCAGCGGCCCGGGACAGGGTAGCCCCGGGGAGCTGTTTTTT
d_gene: .; abundance: .; v_gene: TRBV7-7; j_gene: TRBJ2-5; CDR3aa: CASSPRRGTQETQYF; CDR3nt: TGTGCCAGCAGCCCAAGGCGGGGAACCCAAGAGACCCAGTACTTC
d_gene: .; abundance: .; v_gene: TRBV14; j_gene: TRBJ2-7; CDR3aa: CASSHRDTSYEQYF; CDR3nt: TGTGCCAGCAGCCACCGGGACACCTCCTACGAGCAGTACTTC
d_gene: TRBD1; abundance: .; v_gene: TRBV11-2; j_gene: TRBJ2-5; CDR3aa: CASSSLDRGLGETQYF; CDR3nt: TGTGCCAGCAGCTCACTGGACAGGGGGCTGGGAGAGACCCAGTACTTC
d_gene: TRBD1; abundance: once; v_gene: TRBV15; j_gene: TRBJ1-5; CDR3aa: CATRVDRYSNQPQHF; CDR3nt: TGTGCCACCAGGGTGGACAGGTATAGCAATCAGCCCCAGCATTTT
d_gene: .; abundance: few; v_gene: TRBV7-8; j_gene: TRBJ1-6; CDR3aa: CASSLAHGGYSPLHF; CDR3nt: TGTGCCAGCAGCTTAGCCCATGGGGGGTATTCACCCCTCCACTTT
d_gene: .; abundance: once; v_gene: TRBV2; j_gene: TRBJ2-5; CDR3aa: CASSRGSQETQYF; CDR3nt: TGTGCCAGCAGTCGGGGGTCCCAAGAGACCCAGTACTTC
d_gene: TRBD1; abundance: once; v_gene: TRBV5-1; j_gene: TRBJ2-7; CDR3aa: CASSLQGATNRVNYEQYF; CDR3nt: TGCGCCAGCAGCTTACAGGGGGCGACGAACCGCGTAAACTACGAGCAGTACTTC